A single sample gave rise to the 32 T cell receptor beta chains below, sequenced in a study of blood T cell repertoires in COVID-19. Method: immunoSEQ multiplex PCR; TCRdb's copy keeps in-frame clones and lacks some. The table has 200,000 to 250,000 clones, 70% to 90% seen once. Sequenced input: peripheral blood. Receptor source: a man aged 50 to 60 with COVID-19, enrolled during active disease.

The chain couples TRBV9 to TRBJ2-1; the match to TRBD2 covers 13 bases. V dropped 4 bases and J dropped 13; count of bases not matched to a gene: 8. Germline assignment: CDR1 SGDLS and CDR2 YYNGEE. The CDR3 has 14 residues. CDR3 loop: CASSPTSGGAVQFF. For the CDR3, the DNA is TGTGCCAGCAGCCCAACTAGCGGGGGGGCAGTCCAGTTCTTC. The complete variable domain, with remaining parts taken from reference TRBV9 and TRBJ2-1, reads DSGVTQTPKHLITATGQRVTLRCSPRSGDLSVYWYQQSLDQGLQFLIQYYNGEERAKGNILERFSAQQFPDLHSELNLSSLELGDSALYFCASSPTSGGAVQFFGPGTRLTVL.

The chain has TRBV30 and TRBJ2-3, with TRBD2 matching 7 bases. V dropped 5 bases and J dropped 6; count of bases not matched to a gene: 11. CDR3 size: 14 residues. Germline V lookup: CDR1 GTSNPN, CDR2 SVGIG (reference sequence). CDR3 sequence (DNA): TGTGCCTGGCGGAGGGAGCGGGAATACGATACGCAGTATTTT. Amino acids: CAWRREREYDTQYF.

The CDR3 region is CASSLRDRESYTF. The CDR3 DNA sequence: TGTGCCAGCAGTTTGAGGGACAGGGAGAGCTACACCTTC. The gene calls are TRBV6-5 and TRBJ1-2; TRBD1 matches 9 bases. V shed 4 bases and J 9 bases; nucleotides not matched to a gene: 6. Germline V gene data show CDR1 as MNHEY and CDR2 as SVGAGI. This CDR3 spans 13 amino acids.

The J gene is TRBJ1-1, the V gene TRBV7-8; D might be TRBD1 (5 bases). This CDR3 is 15 amino acids long. Germline values: CDR1 SGHVS, CDR2 FQNEAQ. Trimming stripped 5 bases from V and 2 bases from J, with 15 bases between. CDR3 sequence: CASSRAEGVNTEAFF. The CDR3 DNA follows: TGTGCCAGCAGCCGCGCCGAAGGGGTAAACACTGAAGCTTTCTTT.

The chain is built from TRBV5-1 and TRBJ2-7, with TRBD2 identical over 9 bases. The CDR3 spans 16 residues. Trimming removed 0 bases from V and 5 bases from J; junction bases left unmatched: 9. Germline-derived CDR1 and CDR2 are SGHRS and YFSETQ. CDR3 in DNA: TGCGCCAGCAGCTTGGCTAGCGGGACACGGGGGAACGAGCAGTACTTC. Its translation is CASSLASGTRGNEQYF.

The CDR3 sequence: CASSLASGSGNTIYF. CDR3 in DNA: TGCGCCAGCAGCTTGGCCTCGGGCTCTGGAAACACCATATATTTT. J is TRBJ1-3 and V is TRBV5-1, with unresolved D. Trimming removed 0 bases from V and 0 bases from J, with 7 bases in between. Germline CDR1 and CDR2: SGHRS and YFSETQ. The CDR3 has 15 residues.

V is TRBV12-5 and J is TRBJ1-1; D is unresolved. The V and J ends lost 7 bases and 1 base respectively, with 10 bases between them. CDR3 length equals 13 residues. Germline values: CDR1 LGHNT, CDR2 FRNRAP. CDR3 sequence: CASVLRANTEAFF. In nucleotides, the CDR3 is TGTGCTAGTGTCCTGAGGGCGAACACTGAAGCTTTCTTT.

The CDR3 DNA reads as TGTGCCAGCAGCTCGAGTCAGGGGGACACTGAAGCTTTCTTT. It codes for CASSSSQGDTEAFF. The gene calls are TRBV3-1 (or the pseudogene TRBV3-2) and TRBJ1-1, with TRBD1 identical over 7 bases. Germline V gene sequence: CDR1 LGHDT, CDR2 YNNKEL (reference sequence). The V gene end was trimmed by 5 bases and the J gene end by 3 bases; junction bases not matched to a gene: 6. The CDR3 has 14 amino acids.

This clone was counted a single time. The chain recombines TRBV13 with TRBJ2-3; 11 bases line up with TRBD2. V dropped 7 bases and J dropped 0; count of bases not matched to a gene: 9. The CDR3 contains 17 residues. Germline V lookup: CDR1 PRHDT, CDR2 FYEKMQ (reference sequence). DNA for the CDR3: TGTGCCAGCACGCGGCGGACTAGCGGGTCTAGCACAGATACGCAGTATTTT. It specifies CASTRRTSGSSTDTQYF.

The gene calls are TRBV5-1 and TRBJ2-1; TRBD2 aligns across 13 bases. This CDR3 region has 18 residues. V was pared by 0 bases and J by 8 bases, with 11 bases of the junction left unmatched. CDR1 and CDR2 from the germline V gene are SGHRS and YFSETQ. CDR3 in DNA: TGCGCCAGCAGCTTGGGACGACTAGCGGGAGGACTATCAGATGAGCAGTTCTTC. Its translation: CASSLGRLAGGLSDEQFF. Using reference TRBV5-1 and TRBJ2-1 for the parts outside the CDR3, the full variable domain is KAGVTQTPRYLIKTRGQQVTLSCSPISGHRSVSWYQQTPGQGLQFLFEYFSETQRNKGNFPGRFSGRQFSNSRSEMNVSTLELGDSALYLCASSLGRLAGGLSDEQFFGPGTRLTVL.

The chain combines TRBV28 with TRBJ1-5, with D hard to call. This CDR3 has 12 residues. Germline V gives CDR1 MDHEN, CDR2 SYDVKM. V gave up 9 bases and J gave up 6 bases, with 12 bases separating them. The CDR3 spells CASCLKAQPQHF. The CDR3, as DNA: TGTGCCAGTTGTCTTAAAGCTCAGCCCCAGCATTTT.

This clone was picked up one time. The CDR3 DNA reads as TGCGCCAGCAGCCAAGATCTTTACGGAGACAGGGGTGGCTATGGCTACACCTTC. Translating it yields CASSQDLYGDRGGYGYTF. The chain employs TRBV4-3 and TRBJ1-2; TRBD1 matches 8 bases. V was clipped by 0 bases and J by 4 bases; unmatched bases: 13. The CDR3 has 18 amino acids. CDR1 is LGHNA and CDR2 is YSLEER in the germline V gene.

The rearrangement joins TRBV6-5 to TRBJ1-5; D call uncertain. This CDR3 region has 13 residues. CDR1 and CDR2 (germline): MNHEY, SVGAGI. With 5 bases removed from V and 5 bases from J, the gap between germline ends came to 10 bases. DNA of the CDR3: TGTGCCAGCAGTCGTAGCGGCGATCAGCCCCAGCATTTT. This codes for CASSRSGDQPQHF.

The gene calls are TRBV6-5 and TRBJ1-1; tentative D call: TRBD1 (5 bases). Between the trimmed V and J ends, which lost 10 bases and 0 bases, there was a span of 12 bases. CDR3 length equals 13 residues. CDR1 MNHEY and CDR2 SVGAGI come from the germline V gene. CDR3 loop: CATLGAMNTEAFF. The CDR3 bases are TGTGCCACCCTTGGGGCGATGAACACTGAAGCTTTCTTT.

This clone was seen a handful of times. The chain recombines TRBV11-3 with TRBJ2-5; 7 bases are a match to TRBD2. Germline-derived CDR1 and CDR2 are SGHNT and YENEEA. The CDR3 length is 14 residues. Trimming removed 1 base from V and 2 bases from J; junction bases left unmatched: 1. In DNA form, the CDR3 reads TGTGCCAGCAGCTTAGGGGGGGGTCAAGAGACCCAGTACTTC. This codes for CASSLGGGQETQYF.

The chain couples TRBV19 to TRBJ2-2, with a weak D call TRBD2 (6 bases). Germline CDR1 is LNHDA and CDR2 is SQIVND (reference sequence). Trimming left V 7 bases short and J 0 bases short, with 9 bases between. CDR3 size: 14 residues. The CDR3: CASNAGSNTGELFF. CDR3 DNA sequence: TGTGCCAGTAATGCGGGATCGAACACCGGGGAGCTGTTTTTT.

This chain links TRBV11-2 with TRBJ1-6; D is unresolved. The CDR3 is 14 residues long. Germline V gene data show CDR1 as SGHAT and CDR2 as FQNNGV. The ends were cut back, 3 bases at V and 5 bases at J, with 8 bases in the middle. In DNA form, the CDR3 reads TGTGCCAGCAGCTTTAATACAGATAATTCACCCCTCCACTTT. This translates into CASSFNTDNSPLHF.

Only a few counts were recorded for this clone. The V and J genes are TRBV28 and TRBJ2-7; TRBD1 matches 10 bases. Trimming removed 4 bases from V and 5 bases from J; junction bases left unmatched: 5. Germline V lookup: CDR1 MDHEN, CDR2 SYDVKM. The CDR3 consists of 14 residues. The CDR3 nucleotides are TGTGCCAGCAGTTCCGGGACAGGGGTTGACGAGCAGTACTTC. It codes for CASSSGTGVDEQYF.

The chain is built from TRBV10-3 and TRBJ1-3; possible D gene TRBD1, 5 bases. The V gene's germline CDR1 is ENHRY and CDR2 SYGVKD. V lost 7 bases and J lost 8, with 15 bases in between. The CDR3 spans 13 residues. The chain's CDR3 is CAITRAWGDTIYF. For the CDR3, the DNA is TGTGCCATCACCAGGGCCTGGGGTGACACCATATATTTT.

V gene TRBV15 combines with J gene TRBJ2-7, with 13 bases that match TRBD2. There are 17 residues in the CDR3. Germline CDR1 is LNHNV and CDR2 is YYDKDF (reference sequence). The V segment lost 2 bases and the J segment 2 bases; nucleotides outside the gene matches: 6. The CDR3 coding sequence is TGTGCCACCAGCAGACGACTAGCGGGGGGTGGAACCTACGAGCAGTACTTC. Translation gives CATSRRLAGGGTYEQYF.

This chain uses TRBV7-8 with TRBJ2-5; possible D gene TRBD1, 6 bases. CDR3 size: 14 residues. V was shortened by 7 bases and J by 0 bases, with 12 bases between the two germline ends. CDR1 is SGHVS, CDR2 FQNEAQ, per germline. In DNA, the CDR3 is TGTGCCAGCATCAAACAGGGCTACCAAGAGACCCAGTACTTC. The encoded protein is CASIKQGYQETQYF.

V is TRBV27 and J is TRBJ1-1; D call uncertain. V dropped 2 bases and J dropped 3 bases, with 7 bases sitting between them. The CDR3 is 13 amino acids. Per germline, CDR1 MNHEY and CDR2 SMNVEV (reference sequence). The CDR3 loop reads CASSLEQHTEAFF. The CDR3 DNA reads as TGTGCCAGCAGTTTAGAACAGCACACTGAAGCTTTCTTT.

This clone was recorded only once. This chain connects TRBV7-8 to TRBJ1-1; D gene ambiguous. Germline values: CDR1 SGHVS, CDR2 FQNEAQ. V gave up 4 bases and J gave up 4 bases, with 16 bases separating them. CDR3 length equals 15 residues. In DNA form, the CDR3 reads TGTGCCAGCAGCTCCCCTTTAGGCACGGGCACTGAAGCTTTCTTT. Amino acids: CASSSPLGTGTEAFF.

The chain is built from TRBV3-1 (or the pseudogene TRBV3-2) and TRBJ1-4; D ambiguous. The germline gives CDR1 LGHDT, CDR2 YNNKEL (reference sequence). CDR3 length: 15 residues. Trimming removed 4 bases from V and 5 bases from J, with 14 bases in between. CDR3 sequence: CASSPNSGKNEKLFF. The DNA for the CDR3 is TGTGCCAGCAGCCCAAATTCCGGGAAAAATGAAAAACTGTTTTTT.

The J gene is TRBJ2-3, the V gene TRBV7-9; 10 bases agree with TRBD1. The CDR3 covers 13 residues. Germline CDR1 reads SEHNR; CDR2 reads FQNEAQ (reference sequence). Trimming took 6 bases from V and 11 from J; bases not matched to a gene: 8. DNA for the CDR3: TGTGCCAGCAGTCCAGCCCGGGACAGGGGGCAGTATTTT. Translated: CASSPARDRGQYF.

On this clone: One junction end disagrees with the germline gene, perhaps due to a read error. This chain connects TRBV30 to TRBJ2-1, with 14 bases fitting TRBD2. Germline V CDR1 and CDR2: GTSNPN, SVGIG (reference sequence). The CDR3 runs to 12 residues. The CDR3 nucleotides are TGTGCCTGGAGCGGACTAGCGGGAGGAGGGATCTTC. This codes for CAWSGLAGGGIF.

This clone was observed a few times. The CDR3 DNA reads TGCGCCAGCAGCCAAAGGTACGCAGGCTCCTACGAGCAGTACTTC. It is translated as CASSQRYAGSYEQYF. The chain is built from TRBV4-1 and TRBJ2-7; D is unclear. The germline gives CDR1 MGHRA, CDR2 YSYEKL. This CDR3 comprises 15 residues. The V end was cut by 2 bases, the J end by 0 bases, with 11 bases between.

The rearrangement links TRBV2 to TRBJ2-7; a possible D gene is TRBD1 (7 bases). The CDR3 contains 16 residues. V lost 7 bases and J 5 bases, leaving 24 bases between the germline ends. The germline CDR1 and CDR2 sequences are SNHLY and FYNNEI. CDR3 nucleotides: TGTGCCAGCATCAGAGCGCGGGACCCAACAGGGGACGAGCAGTACTTC. This translates into CASIRARDPTGDEQYF.

This clone showed up just once. The rearrangement uses TRBV19 and TRBJ2-1; possibly TRBD1 for D (5 bases). Germline V gene sequence: CDR1 LNHDA, CDR2 SQIVND (reference sequence). The CDR3 spans 13 residues. V was trimmed by 6 bases and J by 2 bases, leaving 8 bases between them. The CDR3 loop reads CASSLTAYNEQFF. Here the CDR3 DNA reads TGTGCCAGTAGCCTGACAGCCTACAATGAGCAGTTCTTC.

The V gene is TRBV5-5, the J gene TRBJ1-4; TRBD1 matches at 7 bases. The CDR3 runs to 14 residues. Per the germline V gene, CDR1 is SGHKS and CDR2 is YYEKEE (reference sequence). The V segment lost 3 bases and the J segment 5 bases; nucleotides outside the gene matches: 4. CDR3 in amino acids: CASSSGTANEKLFF. For the CDR3, the DNA is TGTGCCAGCAGCTCCGGGACAGCAAATGAAAAACTGTTTTTT.

The V and J genes are TRBV6-5 and TRBJ1-4, with a weak D call TRBD1 (5 bases). The V end was cut by 2 bases, the J end by 1 base, with 5 bases between. Germline CDR1 reads MNHEY; CDR2 reads SVGAGI. The CDR3 is 14 amino acids. CDR3: CASSYGQTNEKLFF. The CDR3 region has the DNA TGTGCCAGCAGTTACGGACAAACTAATGAAAAACTGTTTTTT.

This clone showed up just once. The CDR3 DNA reads as TGTGCCAGCAGCTTAGGGTACTACGAGCAGTACTTC. It codes for CASSLGYYEQYF. The chain combines TRBV13 with TRBJ2-7, with D uncertain. Germline lookup yields CDR1 PRHDT and CDR2 FYEKMQ (reference sequence). Trimming shortened V by 0 bases and J by 3 bases, and 3 bases separated the two germline ends. CDR3 size: 12 residues.